This T cell receptor (beta chain) is from a study of tumor-infiltrating lymphocytes in primary liver carcinoma (TCRdb year 2017). For context, the study as a whole: The five patients, three men and two women aged 30 to 69 years, had hepatocellular carcinoma (four) or combined HCC and intrahepatic cholangiocarcinoma (one). Roughly 3.65 to 7.5 million productive TCRbeta reads were obtained per sample, and no significant difference in read depth was found between tissue types. TCRbeta repertoire sequencing, expression microarrays and whole-exome sequencing were combined in the study across five regions of each liver tumor, with adjacent normal tissue and blood also included. The five patients had tumors of stage T1-T3 N0M0, with maximum diameters ranging from about 4.2 to 10 cm. Repertoires from technical replicates were highly reproducible, with mean shared-clone rates roughly 0.87 and correlation coefficients above 0.95. A total of roughly 35 specimens from 5 patients, comprising some 25 tumor regions, 5 adjacent noncancerous liver tissues and 5 peripheral blood samples, were covered by TCRbeta repertoire sequencing. Overall study outcomes, separate from this receptor: Consistent with antigen-driven expansion, pairs of tumor regions showed higher repertoire overlap (mean around 36%) than either tumor-adjacent pairs (around 17%) or tumor-blood pairs (approximately 15%). Because sequencing covered only the TCR beta chain and unpaired alpha chains were not captured, true repertoire diversity is likely underestimated. Compared with blood, tumors had a significantly larger share of the repertoire taken up by the top 250 clones (p = 0.039). With just a few patients in the study, the authors point out that the findings should be validated in a larger study. Bulk unsorted samples precluded comparing CD4+ and CD8+ T cell repertoires.

Worth noting for this clonotype: The antigen it binds to is not known. One end of the junction is discordant with germline, which a read error may explain.

Using a constant-region primer and ProtoScript II reverse transcriptase, TCRbeta-specific cDNA was reverse-transcribed from about 0.45 ug total RNA. The TCRbeta libraries were prepared through three rounds of nested multiplex PCR following a slightly modified ARM-PCR procedure. Each of the first two PCR rounds ran for approximately 11 cycles using multiplex TRBV1-TRBV30 forward primers together with a Cbeta reverse primer. A final 25-cycle PCR with Deep VentR polymerase added sample barcodes and Illumina adapters. Before sequencing, amplicons of 200-500 bp were purified from gel using a QIAquick gel extraction kit. An Illumina HiSeq 2500 was used to sequence the TCRbeta amplicons with 250-bp paired-end reads. In the source study's methods: Reads were quality-trimmed with Trimmomatic v0.33, and paired reads were merged with FLASH v1.2.11 to recover full CDR3 sequences. V, D and J germline segments were assigned to the rearranged TCRbeta sequences by MiGEC v1.2.1b. Clonotype statistics, along with Shannon-Wiener diversity indices, were calculated using VDJtools v1.0.0. Except for diversity analysis, only each sample's 250 most abundant clonotypes were used in subsequent analyses to reduce sampling bias. TCRdb's own reprocessing of the public reads used fastp at Q25 and MiXCR and kept productive beta chains. Here each entry gathers all rows of one CDR3 protein and keeps the most common genes and DNA. The V and J calls follow TCRdb's processing rather than the paper's. This sample holds 90,000 to 150,000 distinct CDR3 sequences; around 70% were observed only once. The ten top clones hold roughly 7.3% of the sample.

Total RNA and DNA were co-extracted from around 20-30 mg of bulk tissue with the AllPrep DNA/RNA mini kit, without cell sorting. Roughly five patients with histopathologically diagnosed primary liver carcinoma underwent surgical resection in China between late 2015 and 2016. Chronic HBV infection was present in the patients, and the patients were treatment-naive at sampling. Fresh tumor and adjacent tissue pieces were bisected, with one half stored in RNAlater at -80 degrees C and the other half sent for histology. The CDR3 has 15 amino acids, counting the end cysteine and phenylalanine. The kept DNA is CDR3 alone, 45 bases in frame from the first base. The germline V gene specifies SGHRS as CDR1 and YFSETQ as CDR2.

This TCR came from a woman aged 60 to 75 with primary liver carcinoma and hepatitis B virus infection. The sequence is built from TRBV5-1 and TRBJ2-2; 8 bases in the junction line up with TRBD1. The sequenced material came from tumor-adjacent normal liver tissue. CDR3 reads: CASSLETGDTGELFF. The DNA reads as follows: TGCGCCAGTAGCTTGGAGACAGGGGACACCGGGGAGCTGTTTTTT.